Listed below are T cell receptor beta chains from one sample, sequenced in a study of shared clonotypes between healthy human individuals. Assay: immunoSEQ multiplex PCR; the TCRdb copy retains only in-frame clones and omits some. The sample has more than 1,200,000 clones, just under 99% seen once. Sequencing was carried out using naive CD4+ T cells sorted from blood. These receptors were taken from a man between 25 and 39 years old in good health. Both conserved end residues are part of each CDR3. A D gene is named only where the DNA matches it firmly. Size is stated for part of the rows, as once, few or many counts, or as a class when the clone is expanded.

j_call d_call clone_size v_call cdr3_nt cdr3_aa
TRBJ2-5 - - TRBV19 TGTGCCAGCAGGACAGCCGTCGGGGAGACCCAGTACTTC CASRTAVGETQYF
TRBJ2-5 - - TRBV4-2 TGTGCCAGCAGCCAAGATCCGGGGACCTCAGGCGAGACCCAGTACTTC CASSQDPGTSGETQYF
TRBJ2-5 - - TRBV28 TGTGCCAGCAGTTTTGACAGGTCAGAGACCCAGTACTTC CASSFDRSETQYF
TRBJ2-1 TRBD2 - TRBV4-1 TGCGCCAGCAGCCGACTAGCGGGAGCAGGCAATGAGCAGTTCTTC CASSRLAGAGNEQFF
TRBJ2-4 - once TRBV28 TGTGCCAGCAGTTTTGGAGGGGGCGATCGATTAGCCAAAAACATTCAGTACTTC CASSFGGGDRLAKNIQYF
TRBJ2-7 - - TRBV2 TGTGCCAGCAGGCCAATCTACGAGCAGTACTTC CASRPIYEQYF
TRBJ2-7 - - TRBV28 TGTGCCAGCAGTTTACCCACATCCCACCGTCACTTC CASSLPTSHRHF
TRBJ1-5 - - TRBV6-5 TGTGCCAGCAGTTACAGGGGAGAGGGCAATCAGCCCCAGCATTTT CASSYRGEGNQPQHF
TRBJ2-7 TRBD2 - TRBV5-1 TGCGCCAGCAGCTTGGCCCCCCCGACTAGCGGGGCAACCTACGAGCAGTACTTC CASSLAPPTSGATYEQYF
TRBJ2-1 - - TRBV4-3 TGCGCCAGCAGCCAAGAAATAGATTCGAATGAGCAGTTCTTC CASSQEIDSNEQFF
TRBJ2-3 TRBD2 - TRBV5-8 TGTGCCAGCAGCTTGGCTAGCGGGACTTGGGGGACAGATACGCAGTATTTT CASSLASGTWGTDTQYF
TRBJ2-2 - - TRBV18 TGTGCCAGCTCAACTATAGAAAACACCGGGGAGCTGTTTTTT CASSTIENTGELFF
TRBJ2-1 TRBD2 - TRBV5-1 TGCGCCAGCAGCCCGGGACTAGCGGGAGGCCTTTACAATGAGCAGTTCTTC CASSPGLAGGLYNEQFF
TRBJ1-3 TRBD1 - TRBV6-5 TGTGCCAGCAGTTACCAACAGGGGAGCTCTGGAAACACCATATATTTT CASSYQQGSSGNTIYF
TRBJ2-2 - - TRBV5-4 TGTGCCAGCAGCTCGTTAAGGGGGGGAGTCTCCGGGGAGCTGTTTTTT CASSSLRGGVSGELFF
TRBJ2-3 - - TRBV7-3 TGTGCCAGCAGTTACCCGAGGGATACGCAGTATTTT CASSYPRDTQYF
TRBJ1-2 - once TRBV6-5 TGTGCCAGCACCGTCGGGACGGACTATGGCTACACCTTC CASTVGTDYGYTF
TRBJ2-7 TRBD2 - TRBV4-3 TGCGCCAGCAGCCAAGCTATCTTCCTGAGCGGGAGGGCCCACGAGCAGTACTTC CASSQAIFLSGRAHEQYF
TRBJ1-2 - - TRBV6-6 TGTGCCAGCAGTTACGGGGTCTCAGGTGGCTACACCTTC CASSYGVSGGYTF
TRBJ2-7 TRBD1 - TRBV2 TGTGCCAGCAGTGGGACAGGGGTACCCTACGAGCAGTACTTC CASSGTGVPYEQYF
TRBJ1-2 - - TRBV5-3 TGTGCCAGAAGCCCTTATGATAGCCTAATTAACTATGGCTACACCTTC CARSPYDSLINYGYTF
TRBJ2-1 - - TRBV18 TGTGCCAGCTCACCCACGTTAGGGAGCTCCTACAATGAGCAGTTCTTC CASSPTLGSSYNEQFF
TRBJ2-3 TRBD2 - TRBV9 TGTGCCAGCAGCGTAGGAGGCGGGAGAACAGATACGCAGTATTTT CASSVGGGRTDTQYF
TRBJ2-1 - - TRBV10-1 TGCGCCAGCAGTGATAAACCGTTCAATGAGCAGTTCTTC CASSDKPFNEQFF
TRBJ2-2 TRBD2 - TRBV10-1 TGCGCCAACCCAGGACTAGCGGGGGGCCCCCGAGTTAACTCGTTTTTT CANPGLAGGPRVNSFF
TRBJ2-1 - - TRBV15 TGTGCCACCAGCAGCCAACCGAGGGATGAGCAGTTCTTC CATSSQPRDEQFF
TRBJ2-1 - - TRBV21-1 TGTGCCAGCAGCCACCGACTAGCGGGAGGCGACCCCTACAATGAGCAGTTCTTC CASSHRLAGGDPYNEQFF
TRBJ2-5 - once TRBV5-3 TGTGCCAGCAGCATACAAGCGGAGACCCAGTACTTC CASSIQAETQYF
TRBJ2-1 - - TRBV9 TGTGCCAGCAGCGTATATGGTGAGGATGAGCAGTTCTTC CASSVYGEDEQFF
TRBJ2-2 - - TRBV11-2 TGTGCCAGCAGCCCCGGCGACAGGATTAGGGTCGGGGAGCTGTTTTTT CASSPGDRIRVGELFF
TRBJ1-4 - once TRBV28 TGTGCCAGCAGTGCAGGATTCGATGAAAAACTGTTTTTT CASSAGFDEKLFF
TRBJ1-5 - - TRBV4-1 TGCGCCAGCAGCCGAATACAGGGAAATAGCAATCAGCCCCAGCATTTT CASSRIQGNSNQPQHF
TRBJ2-1 - - TRBV5-1 TGCGCCAGCAGCTTGATAGCGGCCAACAATGAGCAGTTCTTC CASSLIAANNEQFF
TRBJ2-1 TRBD2 - TRBV5-4 TGTGCCAGCAGCCGAGGGACTAGCGGAGCCTACAATGAGCAGTTCTTC CASSRGTSGAYNEQFF
TRBJ2-3 - - TRBV7-2 TGTGCCAGCCGGGGGTATGCAGATACGCAGTATTTT CASRGYADTQYF
TRBJ1-5 - - TRBV7-2 TGTGCCAGCAGCTTAGCGACGGTCAATCAGCCCCAGCATTTT CASSLATVNQPQHF
TRBJ2-3 TRBD2 - TRBV5-6 TGTGCCAGCAGCCACTTAGCGGGAGACGGCAATCTGTATTTT CASSHLAGDGNLYF
TRBJ1-2 - - TRBV5-1 TGCGCCAGCAGCTTGGTGGGGGACCCTGGCTACACCTTC CASSLVGDPGYTF
TRBJ2-7 - - TRBV15 TGTGCCACCAGCAGAGACAATTCCTACGAGCAGTACTTC CATSRDNSYEQYF
TRBJ2-7 TRBD2 - TRBV7-9 TGTGCCAGCAGCTTATCACTAGCGGGAGATAAGCAGTACTTC CASSLSLAGDKQYF
TRBJ2-7 - - TRBV27 TGTGCCAGCAGTTCAACCCTCCGAGGGGCACAATCCTACGAGCAGTACTTC CASSSTLRGAQSYEQYF
TRBJ1-5 - - TRBV29-1 TGCAGCGTTCGGGGGGGGAGCAATCAGCCCCAGCATTTT CSVRGGSNQPQHF
TRBJ2-1 - - TRBV7-2 TGTGCCAGCAGCGCCCACCAGGGGGGGAATGAGCAGTTCTTC CASSAHQGGNEQFF